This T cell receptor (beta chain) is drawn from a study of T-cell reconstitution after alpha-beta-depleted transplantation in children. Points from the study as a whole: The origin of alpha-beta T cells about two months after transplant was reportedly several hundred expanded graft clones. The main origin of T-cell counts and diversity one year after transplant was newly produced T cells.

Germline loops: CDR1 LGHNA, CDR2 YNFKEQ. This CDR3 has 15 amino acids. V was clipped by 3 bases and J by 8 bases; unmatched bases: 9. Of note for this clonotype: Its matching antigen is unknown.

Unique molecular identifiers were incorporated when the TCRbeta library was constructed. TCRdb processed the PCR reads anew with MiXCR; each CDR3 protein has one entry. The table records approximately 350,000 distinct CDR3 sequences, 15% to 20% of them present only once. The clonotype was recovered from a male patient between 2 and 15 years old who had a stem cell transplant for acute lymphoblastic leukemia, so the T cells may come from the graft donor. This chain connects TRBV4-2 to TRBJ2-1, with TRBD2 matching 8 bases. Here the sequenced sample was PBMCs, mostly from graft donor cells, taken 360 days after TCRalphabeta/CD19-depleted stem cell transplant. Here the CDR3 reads CASSHSGLVPHEQFF. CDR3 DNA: TGTGCCAGCAGCCATTCGGGACTAGTCCCGCATGAGCAGTTCTTC.